These T cell receptor beta chains were read from a single sample in a study of regulatory T cells in long-lasting Graves disease. In TCRdb, the multiplex PCR reads were re-called with MiXCR into one record per CDR3 protein. Of about 460,000 distinct CDR3 sequences listed, 20% to 25% are singletons. Sequences were derived from peripheral blood mononuclear cells (PBMCs), sampled when the disease was refractory, from a patient treated with antithyroid drugs. All receptors derive from a female donor with Graves disease. Each CDR3 is given with its conserved first and last residue. The order of the fields is J gene, D gene, V gene, clone size, CDR3 DNA, CDR3 protein. The D gene is left open where the match is weak. Not all rows give a size; the values are once, few, many and, for expanded clones, a class.

TRBJ2-7 TRBD2 TRBV11-1 few TGTGCCAGCAGGGCACTAGCGGGAGGCGACGAGCAGTACTTC CASRALAGGDEQYF
TRBJ2-5 - TRBV12-3/TRBV12-4 many TGTGCCAGCAGTTTAGCACTGGGAGTCCAAGAGACCCAGTACTTC CASSLALGVQETQYF
TRBJ1-6 - TRBV28 many TGTGCCAGCAGTTTGTGGGGGGCTTTCGATAATTCACCCCTCCACTTT CASSLWGAFDNSPLHF
TRBJ2-5 TRBD2 TRBV29-1 few TGCAGCGTTGAGCCCCCAATAGCGGGGGATAAGACCCAGTACTTC CSVEPPIAGDKTQYF
TRBJ1-2 - TRBV6-9 many TGTGCCAGCAGTTACGACAGAGCAAGCAACTATGGCTACACCTTC CASSYDRASNYGYTF
TRBJ1-3 TRBD1 TRBV12-3/TRBV12-4 - TGTGCCAGCAGTGGACGAACAGGGGGCGCGAAAGACACCATATATTTT CASSGRTGGAKDTIYF
TRBJ1-5 - TRBV4-2 - TGTGCCAGCAGCCAAGTGGGCAGTTTTCAGCCCCAGCATTTT CASSQVGSFQPQHF
TRBJ2-5 TRBD2 TRBV27 - TGTGCCAGCTTACCACTAGCGGGGGAAGAGACCCAGTACTTC CASLPLAGEETQYF
TRBJ2-7 - TRBV7-9 - TGTGCCAGCAGCTTAAGCCCCGGGGGCAGGGACGAGCAGTACTTC CASSLSPGGRDEQYF
TRBJ2-2 TRBD2 TRBV28 many TGTGCCAGCAGTTTATACTTGGCGGGAGAGGTCACCGGGGAGCTGTTTTTT CASSLYLAGEVTGELFF
TRBJ2-4 - TRBV15 few TGTGCCACCAGCAGAGAATTAGGTGGGGGGGCCTCCCCAGCCAAAAACATTCAGTACTTC CATSRELGGGASPAKNIQYF
TRBJ1-4 - TRBV7-2 - TGTGCCAGCAGCCTGCGGGACCTTAATGAAAAACTGTTTTTT CASSLRDLNEKLFF
TRBJ1-5 TRBD1 TRBV28 many TGTGCCAGCAGTAGCACCGGGACAGGGTTTGGCAATCAGCCCCAGCATTTT CASSSTGTGFGNQPQHF
TRBJ2-5 - TRBV18 many TGTGCCAGCTCACCGGACAGCCAAGCGGAGACCCAGTACTTC CASSPDSQAETQYF
TRBJ2-2 - TRBV7-2 - TGTGCCAGCAGCTTAGAGCGGGCCACCGGGGAGCTGTTTTTT CASSLERATGELFF
TRBJ2-7 - TRBV20-1 many TGCAGTGCTAGAGAGGGGGGTGACTACGAGCAGTACTTC CSAREGGDYEQYF
TRBJ2-2 - TRBV7-2 few TGTGCCAGCAGCTCGTGGGCTTCGGGTGGCACCGGGGAGCTGTTTTTT CASSSWASGGTGELFF
TRBJ1-5 TRBD1 TRBV6-1 - TGTGCCAGCAAACGACTAGGACAGGGGGCTTTTAAGCCCCAGCATTTT CASKRLGQGAFKPQHF
TRBJ2-7 - TRBV5-1 - TGCGCCAGCAGCTTGGACAATACCCGAAAGCAGTACTTC CASSLDNTRKQYF
TRBJ1-2 TRBD1 TRBV24-1 many TGTGCCACCAGTGATTTGGGACAGGGTATCGATGGCTACACCTTC CATSDLGQGIDGYTF
TRBJ2-7 - TRBV28 many TGTGCCAGCACCCCTCACGGGGGAGCTCCGTACTTC CASTPHGGAPYF
TRBJ1-6 - TRBV20-1 few TGCAGTGCTAGAACCCTCGGGACTAATAGTTCACCCCTCCACTTT CSARTLGTNSSPLHF
TRBJ2-1 - TRBV9 few TGTGCCAGCAGCGTAGTCGGGGATGCCTACAATGAGCAGTTCTTC CASSVVGDAYNEQFF
TRBJ2-6 - TRBV15 - TGTGCCACCAGCAGCCGGGGCAACCAAGCCTCTGGGGCCAACGTCCTGACTTTC CATSSRGNQASGANVLTF
TRBJ2-5 - TRBV7-6 few TGTGCCAGCAGCTTATCACAGGCTAGCTTTTCAGAGACCCAGTACTTC CASSLSQASFSETQYF
TRBJ1-5 TRBD1 TRBV28 many TGTGCCAGCATCGGCCCGGGACAGGGGTCCCAGCCCCAGCATTTT CASIGPGQGSQPQHF
TRBJ2-2 - TRBV11-3 - TGTGCCAGCAGCTTAGACGGCTTCGCGAACACCGGGAAGCTGTTTTTT CASSLDGFANTGKLFF
TRBJ2-7 - TRBV5-1 - TGCGCCAGCAGCTTGGTGGCAGCCTACGAGCAGTACTTC CASSLVAAYEQYF
TRBJ2-7 - TRBV28 many TGTGCCAGCAGTTTATTTTCGTCGGGGATCTACGAGCAGTACTTC CASSLFSSGIYEQYF
TRBJ2-7 - TRBV20-1 few TGCAGTACTACGGAGAGAAGCTCCTACGAGCAGTACTTC CSTTERSSYEQYF
TRBJ1-1 - TRBV24-1 - TGTGCCACCAGTGATTTACGGGGGAAAGCTTTCTTT CATSDLRGKAFF
TRBJ2-5 TRBD1 TRBV20-1 - TGCGGTGCTAGGAGGACAGGCCAAGAGACCCAGTACTTC CGARRTGQETQYF
TRBJ1-2 - TRBV28 many TGTGCCAGCAGTTTATTCACAACCATTGTCTTCCGGGACCTCAACAACTATGGCTACACCTTC CASSLFTTIVFRDLNNYGYTF
TRBJ1-3 TRBD1 TRBV7-2 few TGTGCCAGCAGACGGCCGACAGGGGGTTTATCTGGAAACACCATATATTTT CASRRPTGGLSGNTIYF
TRBJ2-2 TRBD1 TRBV6-5 few TGTGCCAGCAGTTACCCAACAGGGGAGCGACCAAACACCGGGGAGCTGTTTTTT CASSYPTGERPNTGELFF
TRBJ1-3 - TRBV2 many TGTGCCAGCAGTGAACCCCGTGTGGGGGGAGACACCATATATTTT CASSEPRVGGDTIYF
TRBJ1-5 - TRBV7-2 many TGTGCCAGCAGCTGGGGGGGGGTAGGTAGCAATCAGCCCCAGCATTTT CASSWGGVGSNQPQHF
TRBJ1-2 - TRBV7-2 many TGTGCCAGCAGCTTCGCGGCAGGGGTGGACTATGGCTACACCTTC CASSFAAGVDYGYTF
TRBJ2-2 - TRBV5-5 - TGTGCCAGCAGCTTAACCCTAACAGACACCGGGGAGCTGTTTTTT CASSLTLTDTGELFF
TRBJ2-5 - TRBV12-3/TRBV12-4 many TGTGCCAGCAGCCTCGACAGGGTGGGAGGGGAGACCCAGTACTTC CASSLDRVGGETQYF
TRBJ2-5 TRBD1 TRBV29-1 many TGCAGCGTTGTGATACAGGGGCGAGACCAGTACTTC CSVVIQGRDQYF
TRBJ2-1 TRBD2 TRBV2 - TGTGCCAGCAGGAGGACTAGCGGGGGGAGCTCCTACAATGAGCAGTTCTTC CASRRTSGGSSYNEQFF
TRBJ2-7 - TRBV12-3/TRBV12-4 many TGTGCCAGCAGTTTATTCGGCAGGGCCAACGAGCAGTACTTC CASSLFGRANEQYF
TRBJ2-3 TRBD2 TRBV28 - TGTGCCAGCAGTGAAACTAGCGGGGGGGTTACAGATACGCAGTATTTT CASSETSGGVTDTQYF
TRBJ2-2 - TRBV6-1 few TGTGCCAGCGCTCCGGCAGCCGCGAACACCGGGGAGCTGTTTTTT CASAPAAANTGELFF
TRBJ2-3 TRBD1 TRBV20-1 once TGCAGTGCTACCCGCGGACAGGGTGTAGATACGCAGTATTTT CSATRGQGVDTQYF
TRBJ1-4 - TRBV28 many TGTGCCAGCAGTTTACCCCGGGACACTACCACTACAACTAATGAAAAACTGTTTTTT CASSLPRDTTTTTNEKLFF
TRBJ2-7 TRBD1 TRBV28 many TGTGCCAGCAGTCCCGACGGACAGGGAGGCAACGAGCAGTACTTC CASSPDGQGGNEQYF
TRBJ1-2 - TRBV28 many TGTGCCAGCAGATTCCACAGCGGGTTGGAATATGGCTACACCTTC CASRFHSGLEYGYTF
TRBJ1-2 TRBD1 TRBV30 - TGTGCCTGGAGTCTCTGGACAGGGGGGTACGGCTACACCTTC CAWSLWTGGYGYTF
TRBJ2-5 - TRBV28 many TGTGCCAGCAGTTCCCTGGGACTTCCGGGAGAGACCCAGTACTTC CASSSLGLPGETQYF
TRBJ2-6 - TRBV6-1 - TGTGCCAGCAGACGGAACAGGGTACCTGGGGCCAACGTCCTGACTTTC CASRRNRVPGANVLTF
TRBJ2-7 TRBD1 TRBV4-3 - TGCGCCAGCAGCCAGGGGACAGCTGGCCATTCCTACGAGCAGTACTTC CASSQGTAGHSYEQYF
TRBJ1-1 TRBD1 TRBV13 - TGTGCCAGCAGCTCCCGAGGGACAGGGAACACTGAAGCTTTCTTT CASSSRGTGNTEAFF
TRBJ2-7 - TRBV7-8 many TGTGCCAGCAGCTTACTAGGGGGGGCGCGGGAGCAGTACTTC CASSLLGGAREQYF